The clone carrying this T cell receptor (beta chain) has just a few counts. The antigen remains undetermined. These data come from a study of identical twins. The authors used template switching to add a universal primer site and gave cDNA unique molecular identifiers. TCRdb re-called the 5' RACE reads through MiXCR, storing one row per CDR3 protein. The data show more than 350,000 distinct CDR3 sequences, with about 10% seen just once and about 8.1% held by the top ten. Per germline, CDR1 SGHRS and CDR2 YFSETQ. V was pared by 2 bases and J by 5 bases, with 4 bases between. CDR3 size: 12 residues. Whole-study findings and limits: The authors drew conclusions from cross-sectional statistical analysis rather than following the same donors. Those out-of-frame alpha sequences shared by twins showed an excess of low generation probability. The abundant beta clonotypes from cord blood had fewer insertions, and memory repertoires had none of this.

The chain joins TRBV5-1 to TRBJ2-2; the D is unclear. This TCR was recovered from a woman aged 50 to 60 in good health. The sample taken for sequencing was naive T cells sorted from blood. The CDR3 protein is CASSFKTGELFF. The CDR3 DNA reads as TGCGCCAGCAGCTTTAAGACCGGGGAGCTGTTTTTT.